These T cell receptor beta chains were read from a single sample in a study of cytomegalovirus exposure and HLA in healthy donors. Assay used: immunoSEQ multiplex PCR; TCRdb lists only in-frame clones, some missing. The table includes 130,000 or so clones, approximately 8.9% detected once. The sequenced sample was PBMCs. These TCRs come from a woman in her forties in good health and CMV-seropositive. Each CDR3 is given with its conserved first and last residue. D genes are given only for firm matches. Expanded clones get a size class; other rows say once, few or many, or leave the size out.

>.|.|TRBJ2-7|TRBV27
CASSFMGGEQYF
TGTGCCAGCAGTTTTATGGGGGGAGAGCAGTACTTC
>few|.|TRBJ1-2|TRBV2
CASSEDGYGYTF
TGTGCCAGCAGTGAAGACGGCTATGGCTACACCTTC
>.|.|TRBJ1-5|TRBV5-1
CASSPGGGTQPQHF
TGCGCCAGCAGTCCGGGGGGGGGCACTCAGCCCCAGCATTTT
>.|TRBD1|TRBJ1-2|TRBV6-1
CASSPTGGDYGYTF
TGTGCCAGCAGTCCCACAGGGGGGGACTATGGCTACACCTTC
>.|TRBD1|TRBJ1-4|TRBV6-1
CASSDQDRGREKLFF
TGTGCCAGCAGTGACCAGGACAGGGGGCGGGAAAAACTGTTTTTT
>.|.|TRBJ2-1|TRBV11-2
CASSSFAQTGRANEQFF
TGTGCCAGCAGCTCTTTTGCTCAGACGGGCAGGGCGAACGAGCAGTTCTTC
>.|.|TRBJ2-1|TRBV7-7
CASSPKGVSSYNEQFF
TGTGCCAGCAGCCCAAAGGGGGTGAGCTCCTACAATGAGCAGTTCTTC
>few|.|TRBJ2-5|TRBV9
CASSVGVGVGETQYF
TGTGCCAGCAGCGTAGGGGTTGGAGTCGGAGAGACCCAGTACTTC
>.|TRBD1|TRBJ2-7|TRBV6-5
CASSWTGSSYEQYF
TGTGCCAGCAGTTGGACAGGGAGCTCCTACGAGCAGTACTTC
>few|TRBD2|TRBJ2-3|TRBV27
CASSRFGLAGGKGDPDTQYF
TGTGCCAGCAGCCGTTTCGGACTAGCGGGGGGGAAGGGCGACCCAGATACGCAGTATTTT
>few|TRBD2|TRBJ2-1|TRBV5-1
CASSLSTSGGYNEQFF
TGCGCCAGCAGCTTGTCCACTAGCGGGGGGTACAATGAGCAGTTCTTC
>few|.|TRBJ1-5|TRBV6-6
CASRATGPNNQPQHF
TGTGCCAGCAGAGCAACAGGGCCGAACAATCAGCCCCAGCATTTT
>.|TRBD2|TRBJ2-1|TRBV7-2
CASSGGLVLYNEQFF
TGTGCCAGCAGCGGGGGACTAGTTCTCTACAATGAGCAGTTCTTC
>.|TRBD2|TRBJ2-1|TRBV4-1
CASSQGGLAGAFSYNEQFF
TGCGCCAGCAGCCAAGGGGGACTAGCGGGGGCCTTCTCCTACAATGAGCAGTTCTTC
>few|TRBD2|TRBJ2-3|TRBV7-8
CASSSRTSGGIDTQYF
TGTGCCAGCAGCTCACGGACTAGCGGGGGGATAGATACGCAGTATTTT
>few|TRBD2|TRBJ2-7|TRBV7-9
CASKWSGDGEQYF
TGTGCCAGCAAGTGGAGCGGGGACGGCGAGCAGTACTTC
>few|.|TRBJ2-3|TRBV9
CASSEMGVGSDTQYF
TGTGCCAGCAGCGAGATGGGAGTGGGTAGTGATACGCAGTATTTT
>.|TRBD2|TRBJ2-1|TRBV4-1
CASSQDLSLAAYNEQFF
TGCGCCAGCAGCCAAGATTTGTCACTAGCGGCCTACAATGAGCAGTTCTTC
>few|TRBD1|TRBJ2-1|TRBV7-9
CASSRQGIINEQFF
TGTGCCAGCAGCAGACAGGGGATTATCAATGAGCAGTTCTTC
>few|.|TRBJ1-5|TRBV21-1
CASSTGYSNQPQHF
TGTGCCAGCAGCACCGGTTATAGCAATCAGCCCCAGCATTTT
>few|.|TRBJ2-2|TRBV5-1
CASSLGGQTGELFF
TGCGCCAGCAGCTTGGGAGGGCAGACCGGGGAGCTGTTTTTT